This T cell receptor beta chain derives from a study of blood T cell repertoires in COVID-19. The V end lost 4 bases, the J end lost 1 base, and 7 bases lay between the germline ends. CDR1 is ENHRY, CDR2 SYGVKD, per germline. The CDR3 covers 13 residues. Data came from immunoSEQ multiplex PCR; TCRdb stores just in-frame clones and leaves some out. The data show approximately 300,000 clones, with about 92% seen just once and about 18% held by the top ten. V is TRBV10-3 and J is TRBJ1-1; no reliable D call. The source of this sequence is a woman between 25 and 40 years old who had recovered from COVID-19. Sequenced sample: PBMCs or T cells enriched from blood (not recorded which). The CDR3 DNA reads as TGTGCCATCAGTGCACAGACGAACACTGAAGCTTTCTTT. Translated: CAISAQTNTEAFF.